One sample yielded the 15 T cell receptor beta chains listed below, sequenced in a study of cytomegalovirus exposure and HLA in healthy donors. PCR employed 60 Vbeta and 13 Jbeta primers. Sequencing used immunoSEQ multiplex PCR; TCRdb keeps in-frame clones, though not all of them. Of over 150,000 clones in the sample, about three quarters were seen once. The specimen was PBMCs. Receptor source: a woman aged 25 to 39 in good health and CMV-seropositive.

This sequence joins TRBV27 and TRBJ2-7, with 10 nucleotides matching TRBD2. Germline assignment: CDR1 MNHEY and CDR2 SMNVEV (reference sequence). Germline trimming cut 5 bases from V and 7 bases from J; bases unmatched to any gene: 11. The CDR3 covers 15 residues. The CDR3 is CASSLSGRGFREQYF. The CDR3 region has the DNA TGTGCCAGCAGTCTCAGCGGGAGGGGCTTTCGGGAGCAGTACTTC.

This chain joins TRBV29-1 and TRBJ2-3; weak D call: TRBD1 (5 bases). From germline, CDR1 is SQVTM and CDR2 ANQGSEA. Trimming pared 3 bases from V and 0 bases from J, leaving 7 bases between. This CDR3 spans 13 amino acids. CDR3 bases: TGCAGCGTTGACAGGGTGAGCACAGATACGCAGTATTTT. This gives the protein CSVDRVSTDTQYF.

The V gene is TRBV5-1, the J gene TRBJ2-7; D is uncertain. V dropped 3 bases and J dropped 2 bases, with 3 bases sitting between them. The germline gives CDR1 SGHRS, CDR2 YFSETQ. The CDR3 is made up of 11 amino acids. For the CDR3, the DNA is TGCGCCAGCAGCTCAGCCTACGAGCAGTACTTC. This translates into CASSSAYEQYF.

This clone turned up a few times. The chain uses TRBV29-1 and TRBJ1-3, with D maybe TRBD1 (5 bases). Germline V gene lookup returns CDR1 SQVTM and CDR2 ANQGSEA. Deletions cut 4 bases from V and 4 bases from J, with 11 bases between. The CDR3 contains 13 residues. The CDR3 sequence is CSVGGGRGNTIYF. CDR3 nucleotides: TGCAGCGTTGGTGGGGGGAGAGGAAACACCATATATTTT.

The chain carries TRBV28 and TRBJ2-1, with 8 bases matching TRBD1. Germline V gives CDR1 MDHEN, CDR2 SYDVKM. The CDR3 is made up of 16 amino acids. With 1 base clipped from V and 4 bases from J, the junction kept 6 bases outside the gene matches. The CDR3 sequence is CASSLFTGQDYNEQFF. DNA for the CDR3: TGTGCCAGCAGTTTATTCACGGGACAGGATTACAATGAGCAGTTCTTC. The full variable domain, in which reference TRBV28 and TRBJ2-1 provide the parts outside the CDR3, is DVKVTQSSRYLVKRTGEKVFLECVQDMDHENMFWYRQDPGLGLRLIYFSYDVKMKEKGDIPEGYSVSREKKERFSLILESASTNQTSMYLCASSLFTGQDYNEQFFGPGTRLTVL.

J is TRBJ2-1 and V is TRBV5-1, with 7 bases that match TRBD1. This CDR3 is 16 amino acids long. Germline CDR1 and CDR2: SGHRS and YFSETQ. The V and J ends lost 4 bases and 5 bases, in that order; junction bases with no gene match: 12. The CDR3 nucleotides are TGCGCCAGCAGCCAGCGTAGACAGGGCCAAAACAATGAGCAGTTCTTC. This codes for CASSQRRQGQNNEQFF.

This sequence joins TRBV28 and TRBJ1-2, with 7 bases fitting TRBD1. The CDR3 is 13 residues long. The V and J ends lost 4 bases and 4 bases, in that order; junction bases with no gene match: 3. Per the germline V gene, CDR1 is MDHEN and CDR2 is SYDVKM. The CDR3 DNA follows: TGTGCCAGCAGTTCCCCAGGGGGCTATGGCTACACCTTC. Its translation: CASSSPGGYGYTF.

The rearrangement links TRBV2 to TRBJ2-7; D uncertain. From germline, CDR1 is SNHLY and CDR2 FYNNEI. The CDR3 length is 14 residues. The germline V and J ends were trimmed by 4 bases and 6 bases, with 16 bases remaining between them. The chain's CDR3 is CASSVSHVSVEQYF. The CDR3 DNA is TGTGCCAGCAGTGTCAGCCACGTAAGCGTCGAGCAGTACTTC.

The rearrangement links TRBV28 to TRBJ1-2, with 7 bases fitting TRBD1. Germline V gene data show CDR1 as MDHEN and CDR2 as SYDVKM. This CDR3 comprises 14 residues. Germline trimming cut 4 bases from V and 4 bases from J; bases unmatched to any gene: 6. The DNA for the CDR3 is TGTGCCAGCAGTTCGGGACAGCAGACCTATGGCTACACCTTC. Its protein is CASSSGQQTYGYTF.

This clone appeared a few times. The chain has TRBV9 and TRBJ1-2; TRBD1 is a possible D gene (6 bases). From germline, CDR1 is SGDLS and CDR2 YYNGEE. With 7 bases removed from V and 8 bases from J, the gap between germline ends came to 12 bases. The CDR3 runs to 11 residues. The CDR3 bases are TGTGCCAGCGGGGGCGACAGGGGCTACACCTTC. Its protein is CASGGDRGYTF.

The chain couples TRBV30 to TRBJ1-2; 8 bases line up with TRBD1. This CDR3 has 15 amino acids. The V gene's germline CDR1 is GTSNPN and CDR2 SVGIG (reference sequence). The V segment lost 1 base and the J segment 2 bases; nucleotides outside the gene matches: 6. The CDR3 sequence is CAWSAIQGGNYGYTF. The CDR3 bases are TGTGCCTGGAGTGCTATACAGGGGGGCAACTATGGCTACACCTTC.

This chain uses TRBV5-8 with TRBJ2-7; no clear D gene. V shed 2 bases and J shed 0 bases, with 12 bases lying between them. This CDR3 is 15 amino acids long. Germline V lookup: CDR1 SGHTS, CDR2 YDEGEE. The CDR3 DNA reads TGTGCCAGCAGCTTTTCCTGGGCCCCCTCCTACGAGCAGTACTTC. Protein sequence: CASSFSWAPSYEQYF.

The count of this clone is one. The rearrangement joins TRBV2 to TRBJ1-4; no reliable D call. The V end was cut by 8 bases, the J end by 7 bases, with 11 bases between. The germline CDR1 and CDR2 sequences are SNHLY and FYNNEI. This CDR3 is built from 12 residues. CDR3 nucleotide sequence: TGTGCCAGCTCCCGGGGAGGTGAAAAACTGTTTTTT. Its translation is CASSRGGEKLFF.

The V call is TRBV28, the J call TRBJ2-7; 10 bases agree with TRBD1. V was pared by 4 bases and J by 5 bases, with 8 bases of the junction left unmatched. Germline V gene lookup returns CDR1 MDHEN and CDR2 SYDVKM. The CDR3 is made up of 15 amino acids. The CDR3 spells CASSSRQGAFHEQYF. CDR3 nucleotides: TGTGCCAGCAGTTCTCGACAGGGGGCGTTCCACGAGCAGTACTTC.

The CDR3 nucleotides read TGTGCCAGTAGTTCCCCTAGCGGGAGGGCTGGGAATGAGCAGTTCTTC. Protein: CASSSPSGRAGNEQFF. The gene calls are TRBV19 and TRBJ2-1; 12 nucleotides align to TRBD2. V lost 5 bases to trimming and J lost 7 bases; unmatched junction nucleotides: 9. The CDR3 has 16 amino acids. CDR1 and CDR2 (germline): LNHDA, SQIVND (reference sequence).